This T cell receptor beta chain appears in the sequencing data of a study of T cells after yellow fever vaccination (dated by TCRdb to the late 2010s). Regarding the research as a whole: The SMART-Seq v4 Ultra Low Input RNA kit was used to prepare libraries from fractions with low cell numbers. To follow T-cell clones before and after primary and booster YFV17D yellow fever vaccination, bulk TCR alpha and beta repertoires were sequenced over time. Bulk PBMC replicates and cell subsets were isolated from blood drawn at multiple timepoints before and after both primary and secondary immunization. Two healthy male donors made up the cohort, one aged 18 to 29 years and the other aged 30 to 39 years.

This clonotype came up a few times. Which antigen it targets is not known. No qualities accompany the bases; no much larger clone lies one base away. V is pared back by 3 bases and J by 4 bases, with 14 bases lying between the germline termini. CDR1 and CDR2 (SGHAT, FQNNGV) derive from the germline V gene. The CDR3 holds 15 amino acids from the cysteine to the phenylalanine. CDR3 DNA only is kept here, 45 bases in frame from base 1. TCR cDNA was synthesized by 5'RACE template switching, which introduced a universal primer site and unique molecular identifiers. Priming of cDNA synthesis was performed from both the TCR alpha and TCR beta constant segments. Library amplification used two PCR steps, and the second PCR step added sample barcodes and sequencing adapters. Sequencing of libraries was done on Illumina HiSeq 2500 (2x100 bp) or NovaSeq (2x150 bp). The published analysis was carried out like this. Demultiplexing of reads and collapsing into UMI consensus sequences were performed with MIGEC, and V(D)J alignment was carried out with MiXCR. Vaccine-responding clonotypes were identified with edgeR using replicate PBMC samples, with FDR below 0.01 and a log2 fold change above 5 up to day 15 being required. CD4 or CD8 identity was assigned to each bulk clonotype according to whether the clonotype was present at higher abundance in the sequenced CD4 repertoire or the sequenced CD8 repertoire. TCRdb reprocessing: public reads trimmed at Q25 with fastp, clones called with MiXCR, in-frame beta chains kept. Rows with a matching CDR3 protein are joined into one entry that keeps the most common DNA and genes. The V and J calls here are based on TCRdb, not the publication. The sample yields some 600,000 distinct CDR3 sequences; over 9% were counted once. The ten top clones hold approximately 15% of the sample.

General conclusions and limits of the study: Most clones expanded after primary vaccination were re-detected after the booster (almost 97% of CD4 and 88% of CD8), suggesting broad memory maintenance. Because abundant contaminating clonotypes from the bulk population could be contained in FACS-sorted repertoires, computational filtering was required. The secondary T-cell response was found to be weaker but faster than the primary response, with a peak reached on day 5 rather than on day 15. The study included only a couple of donors, which limits how far the findings can be generalized. A small share of clonotypes occurred in both CD4 and CD8 compartments, likely arising from convergent recombination.

The treatment or condition label for this specimen denotes: live attenuated yellow fever vaccine strain. Two biological replicates of bulk PBMCs were collected at each blood-draw timepoint. A standard Ficoll-Paque protocol was used to isolate PBMCs from peripheral blood. TriZol was used to extract RNA from bulk PBMCs, from CD4 and CD8 fractions, and from dextramer-positive and dextramer-negative fractions. The sequence is built from TRBV11-2 and TRBJ2-3; a tentative D match to TRBD2 spans 6 bases. This clonotype was obtained from a man aged 25 to 40 who received the YFV17D yellow fever vaccine. The sequencing used PBMCs, collected on the day of the yellow fever booster vaccination. The encoded CDR3 is CASSLWLTSPDTQYF. The DNA sequence reads TGTGCCAGCAGCTTGTGGTTGACTAGTCCAGATACGCAGTATTTT.